This T cell receptor beta chain was sequenced in a study of cytomegalovirus exposure and HLA in healthy donors. The study, taken as a whole, reports: There were some V segments, including TRBV6-2 and TRBV6-3, excluded as indistinguishable.

The PCR had 60 Vbeta and 13 Jbeta primers. Sequencing was performed with immunoSEQ multiplex PCR; in TCRdb, only in-frame clones are kept and a portion is missing. The sample includes some 90,000 clones, roughly 80% of them seen just once. This clone was counted between two and nine times. Its antigen is unknown. CDR1 and CDR2 (germline): SGHDT, YYEEEE. The CDR3 length is 16 residues. Trimming cost V 3 bases and J 6 bases, with 19 bases left between them. Healthy donors of bone marrow made up the group. Material for sequencing was PBMCs. This TCR was sampled from a boy younger than 18 in good health and CMV-seronegative. V and J are TRBV5-6 and TRBJ1-5; D may be TRBD1 (5 bases). CDR3 bases: TGTGCCAGCAGCTCCCGGAGGGGAGGGATCGGTCAGCCCCAGCATTTT. It encodes CASSSRRGGIGQPQHF.